This TCR beta chain emerged from a study of blood T cell repertoires in COVID-19. There are 15 residues in the CDR3. Trimming removed 0 bases from V and 4 bases from J, with 13 bases in between. Germline-derived CDR1 and CDR2 are MGHRA and YSYEKL. Method: immunoSEQ multiplex PCR; TCRdb's copy keeps in-frame clones and lacks some. Altogether roughly 240,000 clones are present, 83% being singletons, with the ten largest covering 3% to 4.5%. This chain uses TRBV4-1 with TRBJ2-7; a possible D gene is TRBD1 (6 bases). The clonotype originates from a woman aged 40 to 55 who had been exposed to COVID-19. Sample: PBMCs or T cells enriched from blood (not recorded which). CDR3 DNA: TGCGCCAGCAGCCAAGATGGCCAGGGGTCTTACGAGCAGTACTTC. Translation gives CASSQDGQGSYEQYF.